This TCR beta chain was documented in a study of cytomegalovirus exposure and HLA in healthy donors. The donors formed part of the 120-subject validation cohort, distinct from the roughly 660-subject first cohort. The CDR3 has 15 amino acids. V lost 5 bases and J lost 8; bases outside the gene matches: 7. Per germline, CDR1 MGHDK and CDR2 SYGVNS. Assay: immunoSEQ multiplex PCR; the TCRdb copy retains only in-frame clones and omits some. Of roughly 310,000 clones detected, roughly 87% appear once; the ten largest clones hold roughly 0.88%. Source material: PBMCs. The gene calls are TRBV25-1 and TRBJ1-6, with 9 nucleotides matching TRBD1. This TCR was sampled from a man in his thirties or forties in good health and CMV-seronegative. DNA for the CDR3: TGTGCCAGCAGTTCCACCGGGACAGGGCATTCACCCCTCCACTTT. This gives the protein CASSSTGTGHSPLHF.